This T cell receptor beta chain came from a study of neurological immune-mediated disorders. This clonotype has at least ten counts. The junction and the germline gene differ at one end; a read error may be behind it. TCRdb passed the 5' RACE reads through MiXCR, listing each CDR3 protein once. This table holds about 66,000 distinct CDR3 sequences, about 3.4% found once. Sequencing was performed on PBMCs. The TCR sequence derives from a man aged 35 to 55 with multiple sclerosis.

The CDR3 spells CSAREGLATIVF. The CDR3 DNA reads as TGCAGTGCTAGAGAGGGGCTAGCGACAATAGTCTTC. The chain carries TRBV20-1 and TRBJ2-1, with D possibly being TRBD2 (6 bases). This CDR3 is built from 12 residues. Germline lookup yields CDR1 DFQATT and CDR2 SNEGSKA (reference sequence).